Each of the 21 T cell receptor beta chains below was sequenced from the same sample in a study of blood T cells in healthy people across ages. It was with a sample-barcoded 5' primer and a J-beta primer mix that a second PCR of about 6 to 12 cycles was run. TCRdb analysed the 5' RACE reads with MiXCR anew, one entry per CDR3 protein. The table shows about a million distinct CDR3 sequences, with just over 50% occurring only once. The material sequenced was blood. The receptor set was obtained from a woman aged 55-69 years in good health.

This clonotype was observed many times. This sequence joins TRBV20-1 and TRBJ2-1; D possibly corresponds to TRBD1 (5 bases). This CDR3 has 12 amino acids. V was cut by 2 bases and J by 9 bases, with 11 bases left in between. Germline lookup yields CDR1 DFQATT and CDR2 SNEGSKA (reference sequence). CDR3 bases: TGCAGTGCTAGACTAACACAGGCTGAGCAGTTCTTC. Protein: CSARLTQAEQFF.

The CDR3: CASARGQRETQYF. For the CDR3, the DNA is TGTGCCAGCGCCAGGGGTCAGCGAGAGACCCAGTACTTC. The gene calls are TRBV27 and TRBJ2-5, with D perhaps TRBD1 (6 bases). The germline V and J ends were trimmed by 8 bases and 4 bases, with 14 bases remaining between them. The CDR3 consists of 13 residues. Germline V lookup: CDR1 MNHEY, CDR2 SMNVEV (reference sequence).

The table lists this clonotype with a few counts. V gene TRBV29-1 combines with J gene TRBJ2-1; 10 bases are a match to TRBD1. The germline CDR1 and CDR2 sequences are SQVTM and ANQGSEA. The CDR3 loop spans 14 amino acids. V shed 5 bases, J shed 2 bases, and the junction held 3 bases outside the gene matches. The CDR3 here is CSVQGQGPYNEQFF. Written as DNA, the CDR3 is TGCAGCGTTCAGGGACAGGGGCCCTACAATGAGCAGTTCTTC.

The rearrangement uses TRBV5-6 and TRBJ2-7; D is tentatively TRBD1 or TRBD2 (8 bases each). The CDR3 runs to 16 residues. Trimming pared 3 bases from V and 1 base from J, leaving 17 bases between. Looked up from germline, CDR1 is SGHDT and CDR2 is YYEEEE. The CDR3 DNA sequence: TGTGCCAGCAGCTCGGGAGGGACAGGTCGTTCCTACGAGCAGTACTTC. Translating it yields CASSSGGTGRSYEQYF.

In its sample, this clonotype was seen a few times. The chain couples TRBV3-1 to TRBJ2-1; D is possibly TRBD1 or TRBD2 (5 bases each). V lost 4 bases and J lost 8, with 18 bases in between. CDR1 LGHDT and CDR2 YNNKEL come from the germline V gene (reference sequence). The CDR3 contains 15 residues. The CDR3, as DNA: TGTGCCAGCAGCCTCAGACGAGGGGTTCGCGATGAGCAGTTCTTC. Translating it yields CASSLRRGVRDEQFF.

This chain connects TRBV4-3 to TRBJ2-3; a possible D gene is TRBD1 (6 bases). The CDR3 spans 15 residues. V was cut by 1 base and J by 2 bases, with 10 bases left in between. Germline V lookup: CDR1 LGHNA, CDR2 YSLEER. Here the CDR3 DNA reads TGCGCCAGCAGCCAAGGGGACATCGTCACAGATACGCAGTATTTT. The encoded protein is CASSQGDIVTDTQYF.

The gene calls are TRBV20-1 and TRBJ2-1; perhaps TRBD1 as D (5 bases). Looked up from germline, CDR1 is DFQATT and CDR2 is SNEGSKA (reference sequence). Trimming removed 1 base from V and 11 bases from J, with 9 bases in between. The CDR3 contains 11 residues. Here the CDR3 DNA reads TGCAGTGCTAGAGCGGACATACAGCAGTTCTTC. Encoded protein: CSARADIQQFF.

This clonotype has at least ten counts. The gene calls are TRBV20-1 and TRBJ2-5; D gene uncertain. Per the germline V gene, CDR1 is DFQATT and CDR2 is SNEGSKA (reference sequence). The CDR3 runs 13 residues. The V end lost 3 bases, the J end lost 5 bases, and 13 bases lay between the germline ends. CDR3 DNA: TGCAGTGCTAGTAGCCAGAGGCCGGAGACCCAGTACTTC. Translating it yields CSASSQRPETQYF.

The chain combines TRBV27 with TRBJ2-6; unclear D gene. The V end was cut by 0 bases, the J end by 0 bases, with 6 bases between. The germline V gene has CDR1 MNHEY and CDR2 SMNVEV (reference sequence). The CDR3 is made up of 16 amino acids. The CDR3 sequence is CASSLSLSSGANVLTF. DNA for the CDR3: TGTGCCAGCAGTTTATCCCTGAGCTCTGGGGCCAACGTCCTGACTTTC.

The V call is TRBV4-3, the J call TRBJ2-1, with 10 bases aligning to TRBD2. Germline CDR1 is LGHNA and CDR2 is YSLEER. V shed 0 bases and J 8 bases; nucleotides not matched to a gene: 10. CDR3 size: 17 residues. For the CDR3, the DNA is TGCGCCAGCAGCCAAGATAAAAGCGGGAGGGTTGGAGATGAGCAGTTCTTC. This codes for CASSQDKSGRVGDEQFF.

This chain uses TRBV28 with TRBJ1-5, with D possibly being TRBD1 (6 bases). V lost 5 bases and J lost 2, with 10 bases in between. Germline lookup yields CDR1 MDHEN and CDR2 SYDVKM. The CDR3 contains 14 residues. Here the CDR3 DNA reads TGTGCCAGCAGTGTAGGACAGCGCAATCAGCCCCAGCATTTT. Translating gives CASSVGQRNQPQHF.

V usage is TRBV5-4 and J usage is TRBJ1-6; TRBD1 might be the D (6 bases). Germline lookup yields CDR1 SGHNT and CDR2 YYREEE (reference sequence). V dropped 1 base and J dropped 9 bases, with 8 bases sitting between them. The CDR3 contains 13 residues. The CDR3 DNA reads as TGTGCCAGCAGCTTGAACAGGGCTTCACCCCTCCACTTT. This encodes CASSLNRASPLHF.

This clonotype has more than one count but fewer than ten. The chain uses TRBV18 and TRBJ2-5; possible D gene TRBD1, 6 bases. Trimming shortened V by 3 bases and J by 2 bases, and 13 bases separated the two germline ends. Germline V gene data show CDR1 as KGHSH and CDR2 as LQKENI. CDR3 size: 15 residues. CDR3 sequence reads: CASSPGSDRQETQYF. CDR3 bases: TGTGCCAGCTCACCCGGCTCTGACAGGCAAGAGACCCAGTACTTC.

CDR3 region: CSAPRLGTSYEQYF. CDR3 DNA: TGCAGTGCTCCACGACTAGGGACATCCTACGAGCAGTACTTC. The chain carries TRBV20-1 and TRBJ2-7; perhaps D is TRBD1 or TRBD2 (6 bases each). The CDR3 extends over 14 amino acids. V was trimmed by 5 bases and J by 1 base, leaving 15 bases between them. CDR1 DFQATT and CDR2 SNEGSKA come from the germline V gene (reference sequence).

The gene calls are TRBV5-1 and TRBJ2-1; 11 bases are a match to TRBD2. The germline V gene encodes CDR1 SGHRS and CDR2 YFSETQ. The junction had 5 bases not matched to a gene; V was cut back by 6 bases and J by 6 bases. The CDR3 is 14 amino acids. CDR3 coding DNA: TGCGCCAGCACACTAGCGGGAGTAACCAATGAGCAGTTCTTC. Its protein product is CASTLAGVTNEQFF.

J is TRBJ1-6 and V is TRBV6-1, with unresolved D. The CDR3 length is 14 residues. Germline assignment: CDR1 MNHNS and CDR2 SASEGT. Trimming cost V 2 bases and J 7 bases, with 9 bases left between them. The CDR3 protein is CASSEFVSNSPLHF. CDR3 sequence (DNA): TGTGCCAGCAGTGAATTCGTCAGCAATTCACCCCTCCACTTT.

This clonotype was seen a few times. V and J are TRBV7-9 and TRBJ2-5; D is possibly TRBD2 (6 bases). Germline assignment: CDR1 SEHNR and CDR2 FQNEAQ (reference sequence). Trimming pared 1 base from V and 2 bases from J, leaving 14 bases between. The CDR3 is made up of 16 amino acids. The DNA for the CDR3 is TGTGCCAGCAGCTTAGGGTCGGGGGTAGGACAAGAGACCCAGTACTTC. It specifies CASSLGSGVGQETQYF.

This sequence joins TRBV28 and TRBJ2-7; D is perhaps TRBD1 (6 bases). The CDR3 sequence is 15 residues long. V gave up 8 bases and J gave up 0 bases, with 17 bases separating them. CDR1 and CDR2 (germline): MDHEN, SYDVKM. CDR3 in amino acids: CASRPQGLASYEQYF. The CDR3 nucleotides are TGTGCCAGCCGTCCGCAGGGGCTAGCCTCCTACGAGCAGTACTTC. Full variable domain (remainder filled in from reference TRBV28 and TRBJ2-7): DVKVTQSSRYLVKRTGEKVFLECVQDMDHENMFWYRQDPGLGLRLIYFSYDVKMKEKGDIPEGYSVSREKKERFSLILESASTNQTSMYLCASRPQGLASYEQYFGPGTRLTVT.

The V gene is TRBV20-1, the J gene TRBJ2-2; no clear D. The CDR3 sequence is 13 residues long. Trimming took 7 bases from V and 0 from J, leaving 9 bases between them. Germline V lookup: CDR1 DFQATT, CDR2 SNEGSKA (reference sequence). The DNA of the CDR3 is TGCAGTGTTAGTCCATCGAACACCGGGGAGCTGTTTTTT. It codes for CSVSPSNTGELFF.

J is TRBJ1-4 and V is TRBV9; no firm D call. Germline CDR1 and CDR2: SGDLS and YYNGEE. There are 12 residues in the CDR3. V was shortened by 4 bases and J by 8 bases, with 9 bases between the two germline ends. CDR3 bases: TGTGCCAGCAGCTCCCCGGGGGAAAAACTGTTTTTT. Protein sequence: CASSSPGEKLFF.

In this sample, this clonotype turned up a few times. The rearrangement joins TRBV7-3 to TRBJ2-3, with unresolved D. From germline, CDR1 is SGHTA and CDR2 FQGTGA. The CDR3 runs 15 residues. V was trimmed by 4 bases and J by 2 bases, leaving 13 bases between them. The CDR3 region is CASSSTGINTDTQYF. For the CDR3, the DNA is TGTGCCAGCAGCTCCACGGGTATTAACACAGATACGCAGTATTTT.